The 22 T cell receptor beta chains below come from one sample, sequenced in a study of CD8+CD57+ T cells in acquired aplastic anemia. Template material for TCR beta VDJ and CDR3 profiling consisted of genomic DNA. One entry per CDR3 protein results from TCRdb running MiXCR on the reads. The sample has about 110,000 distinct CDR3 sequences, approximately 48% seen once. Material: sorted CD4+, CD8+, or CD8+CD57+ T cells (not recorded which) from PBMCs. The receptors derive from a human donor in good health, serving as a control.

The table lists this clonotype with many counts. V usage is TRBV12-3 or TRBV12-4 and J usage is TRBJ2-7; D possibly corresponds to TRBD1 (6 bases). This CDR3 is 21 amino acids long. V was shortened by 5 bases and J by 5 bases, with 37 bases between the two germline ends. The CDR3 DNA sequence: TGTGCCAGCAGTAGGCGAACGTTTTGGGGAAGGTTAGGACAGATGTCCGACGAGCAGTACTTC. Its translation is CASSRRTFWGRLGQMSDEQYF.

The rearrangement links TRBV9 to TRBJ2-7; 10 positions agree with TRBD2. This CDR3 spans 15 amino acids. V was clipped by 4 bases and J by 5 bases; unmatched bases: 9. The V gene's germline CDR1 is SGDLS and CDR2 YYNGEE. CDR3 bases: TGTGCCAGCAGCCCCCCAGCGGGGGGGCCGGACGAGCAGTACTTC. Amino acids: CASSPPAGGPDEQYF.

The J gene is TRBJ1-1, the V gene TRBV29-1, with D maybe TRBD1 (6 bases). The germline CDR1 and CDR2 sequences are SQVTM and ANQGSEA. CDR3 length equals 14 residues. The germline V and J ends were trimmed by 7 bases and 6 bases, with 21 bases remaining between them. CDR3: CSADRGGAGAEAFF. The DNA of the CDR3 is TGCAGCGCGGATAGAGGGGGAGCTGGCGCTGAAGCTTTCTTT. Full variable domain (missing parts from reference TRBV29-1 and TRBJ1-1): SAVISQKPSRDICQRGTSLTIQCQVDSQVTMMFWYRQQPGQSLTLIATANQGSEATYESGFVIDKFPISRPNLTFSTLTVSNMSPEDSSIYLCSADRGGAGAEAFFGQGTRLTVV.

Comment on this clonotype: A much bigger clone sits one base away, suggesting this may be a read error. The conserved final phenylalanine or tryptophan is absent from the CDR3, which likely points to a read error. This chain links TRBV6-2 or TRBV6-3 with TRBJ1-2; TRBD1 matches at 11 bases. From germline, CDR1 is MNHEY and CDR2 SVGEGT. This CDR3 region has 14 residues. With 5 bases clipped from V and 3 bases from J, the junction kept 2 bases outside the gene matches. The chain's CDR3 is CASSPGQGDYGYTL. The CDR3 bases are TGTGCCAGCAGTCCGGGACAGGGGGACTATGGCTACACCCTC.

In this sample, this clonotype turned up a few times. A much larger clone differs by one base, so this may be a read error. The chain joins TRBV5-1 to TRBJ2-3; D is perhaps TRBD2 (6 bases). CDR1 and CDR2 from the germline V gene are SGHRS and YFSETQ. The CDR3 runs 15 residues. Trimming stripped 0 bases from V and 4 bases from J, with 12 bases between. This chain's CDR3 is CASSLGGVQADTQYF. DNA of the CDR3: TGCGCCAGCAGCTTGGGGGGGGTTCAGGCAGATACGCAGTATTTT.

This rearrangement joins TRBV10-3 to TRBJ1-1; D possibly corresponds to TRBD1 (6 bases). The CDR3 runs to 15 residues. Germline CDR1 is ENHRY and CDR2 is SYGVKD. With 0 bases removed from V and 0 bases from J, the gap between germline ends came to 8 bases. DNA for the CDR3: TGTGCCATCAGTGAGTCCGGGGGCATGAACACTGAAGCTTTCTTT. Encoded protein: CAISESGGMNTEAFF.

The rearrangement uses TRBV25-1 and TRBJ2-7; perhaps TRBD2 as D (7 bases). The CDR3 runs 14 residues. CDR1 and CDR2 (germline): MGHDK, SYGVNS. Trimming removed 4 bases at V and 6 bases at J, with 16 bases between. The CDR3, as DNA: TGTGCCAGCAGTGGGGGGGGCAGGTCGGGCGAGCAGTACTTC. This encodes CASSGGGRSGEQYF.

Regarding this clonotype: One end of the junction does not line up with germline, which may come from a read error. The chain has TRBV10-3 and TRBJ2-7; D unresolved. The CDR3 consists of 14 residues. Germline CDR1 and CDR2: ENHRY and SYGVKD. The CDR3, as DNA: TGTGCCAGCAGTACCACACAACGCTCCTACGAGCAGTACTTC. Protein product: CASSTTQRSYEQYF.

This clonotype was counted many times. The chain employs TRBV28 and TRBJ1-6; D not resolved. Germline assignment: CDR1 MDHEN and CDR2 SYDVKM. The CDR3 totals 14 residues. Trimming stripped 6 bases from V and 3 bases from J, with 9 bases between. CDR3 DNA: TGTGCCAGCAGAGGTGGAGGCTATAATTCACCCCTCCACTTT. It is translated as CASRGGGYNSPLHF.

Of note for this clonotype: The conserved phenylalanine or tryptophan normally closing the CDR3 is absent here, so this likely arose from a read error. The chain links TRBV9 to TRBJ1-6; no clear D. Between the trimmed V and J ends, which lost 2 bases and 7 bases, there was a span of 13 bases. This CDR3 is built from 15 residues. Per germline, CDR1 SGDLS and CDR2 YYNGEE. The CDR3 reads CASSVTGNPNSPLHL. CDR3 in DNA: TGTGCCAGCAGCGTTACCGGGAACCCAAATTCACCCCTCCACCTT.

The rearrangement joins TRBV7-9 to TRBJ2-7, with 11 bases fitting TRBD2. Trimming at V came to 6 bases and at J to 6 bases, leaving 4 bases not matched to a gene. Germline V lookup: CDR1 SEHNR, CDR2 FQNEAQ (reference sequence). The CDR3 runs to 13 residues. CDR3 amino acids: CASRKGTSGEQYF. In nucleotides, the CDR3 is TGTGCCAGCAGAAAAGGGACTAGCGGCGAGCAGTACTTC.

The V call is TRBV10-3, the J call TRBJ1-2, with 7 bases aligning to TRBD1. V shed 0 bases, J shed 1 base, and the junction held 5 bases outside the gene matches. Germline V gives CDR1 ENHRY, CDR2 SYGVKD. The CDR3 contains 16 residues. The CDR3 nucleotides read TGTGCCATCAGTGAGTCAATACAGGGGAATAACTATGGCTACACCTTC. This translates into CAISESIQGNNYGYTF.

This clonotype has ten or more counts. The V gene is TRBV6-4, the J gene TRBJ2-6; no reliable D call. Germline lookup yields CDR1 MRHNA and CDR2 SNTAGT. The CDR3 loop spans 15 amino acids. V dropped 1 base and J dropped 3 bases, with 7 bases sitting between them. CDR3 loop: CASSDLELGANVLTF. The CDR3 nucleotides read TGTGCCAGCAGTGACTTGGAGCTTGGGGCCAACGTCCTGACTTTC.

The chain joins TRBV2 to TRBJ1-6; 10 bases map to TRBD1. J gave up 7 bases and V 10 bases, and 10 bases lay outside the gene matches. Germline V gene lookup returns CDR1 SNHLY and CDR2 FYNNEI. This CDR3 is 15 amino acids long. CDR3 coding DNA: TGTGCCACAAATCGGGGACAGGGGACCAATTCACCCCTCCACTTT. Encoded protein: CATNRGQGTNSPLHF.

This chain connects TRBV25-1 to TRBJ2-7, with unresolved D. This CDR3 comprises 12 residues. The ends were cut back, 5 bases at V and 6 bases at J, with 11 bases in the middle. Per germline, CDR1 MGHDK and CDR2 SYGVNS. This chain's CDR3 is CASSSPSGEQYF. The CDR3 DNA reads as TGTGCCAGCAGTTCTCCATCGGGCGAGCAGTACTTC.

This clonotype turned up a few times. CDR3 in DNA: TGTGCCAGCAGGACACAGGGAGGTGGCTACACCTTC. This sequence encodes CASRTQGGGYTF. This chain connects TRBV12-3 or TRBV12-4 to TRBJ1-2; D is perhaps TRBD1 (6 bases). Trimming removed 6 bases from V and 7 bases from J, with 12 bases in between. This CDR3 has 12 residues.

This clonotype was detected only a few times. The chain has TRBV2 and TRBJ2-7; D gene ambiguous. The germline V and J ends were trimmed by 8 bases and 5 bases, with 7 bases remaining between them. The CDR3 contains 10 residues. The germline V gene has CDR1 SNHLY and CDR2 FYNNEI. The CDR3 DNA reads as TGTGCCAGCGGAAGGAACGAGCAGTACTTC. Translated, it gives CASGRNEQYF.

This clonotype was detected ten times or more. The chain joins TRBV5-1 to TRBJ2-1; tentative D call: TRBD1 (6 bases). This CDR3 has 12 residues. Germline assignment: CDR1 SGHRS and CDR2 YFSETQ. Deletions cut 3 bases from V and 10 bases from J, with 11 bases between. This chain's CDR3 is CASSSGTSEQFF. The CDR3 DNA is TGCGCCAGCAGCTCCGGGACATCCGAGCAGTTCTTC.

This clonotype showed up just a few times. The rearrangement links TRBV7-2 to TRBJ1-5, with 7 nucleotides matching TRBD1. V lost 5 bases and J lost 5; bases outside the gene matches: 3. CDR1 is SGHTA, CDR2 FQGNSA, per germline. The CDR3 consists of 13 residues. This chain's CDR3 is CASSDRVDQPQHF. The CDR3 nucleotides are TGTGCCAGCAGCGACAGGGTGGATCAGCCCCAGCATTTT.

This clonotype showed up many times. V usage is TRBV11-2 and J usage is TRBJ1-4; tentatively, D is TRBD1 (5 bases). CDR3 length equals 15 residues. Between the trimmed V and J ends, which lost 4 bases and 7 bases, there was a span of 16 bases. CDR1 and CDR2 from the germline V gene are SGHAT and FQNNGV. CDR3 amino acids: CASSSRGGVGEKLFF. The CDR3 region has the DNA TGTGCCAGCAGCTCCCGGGGAGGGGTCGGTGAAAAACTGTTTTTT.

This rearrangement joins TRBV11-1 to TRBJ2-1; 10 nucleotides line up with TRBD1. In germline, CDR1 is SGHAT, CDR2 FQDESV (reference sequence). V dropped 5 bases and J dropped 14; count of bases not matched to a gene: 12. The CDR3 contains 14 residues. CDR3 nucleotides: TGTGCCAGCAGCGGAAGACAGGGGGCGGTACGTAAGTTCTTC. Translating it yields CASSGRQGAVRKFF. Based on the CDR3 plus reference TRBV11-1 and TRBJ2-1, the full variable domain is EAEVAQSPRYKITEKSQAVAFWCDPISGHATLYWYRQILGQGPELLVQFQDESVVDDSQLPKDRFSAERLKGVDSTLKIQPAELGDSAMYLCASSGRQGAVRKFFGPGTRLTVL.

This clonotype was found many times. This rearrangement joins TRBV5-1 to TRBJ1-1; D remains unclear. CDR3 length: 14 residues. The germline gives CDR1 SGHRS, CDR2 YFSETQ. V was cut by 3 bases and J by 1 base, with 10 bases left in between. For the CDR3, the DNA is TGCGCCAGCAGCTCCCCCCAAGAGAACACTGAAGCTTTCTTT. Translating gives CASSSPQENTEAFF.